Listed below are T cell receptor beta chains from one sample, sequenced in a study of beta chain features in type 1 diabetes. Sequencing used immunoSEQ multiplex PCR; TCRdb keeps in-frame clones, though not all of them. The data hold some 500,000 clones, with about an eighth observed a single time. Sequencing was performed on naive CD4+ T cells from blood. The source of these receptors is a woman younger than 30 in good health. Each CDR3 is given with its conserved first and last residue. The D gene is left open where the match is weak. Clone size is given for some rows only: seen once, a few or many times, or a class if the clone is expanded.

clone_size,d_call,j_call,v_call,cdr3_aa,cdr3_nt
few,NA,TRBJ1-2,TRBV4-2,CASSQDRGDGYGYTF,TGTGCCAGCAGCCAAGATCGAGGGGATGGCTATGGCTACACCTTC
NA,NA,TRBJ2-3,TRBV18,CASSPTGGLMDTQYF,TGTGCCAGCTCACCAACAGGTGGGCTTATGGATACGCAGTATTTT
few,NA,TRBJ2-3,TRBV4-2,CASSQGGAERADTQYF,TGTGCCAGCAGCCAAGGAGGGGCGGAAAGGGCAGATACGCAGTATTTT
NA,TRBD2,TRBJ2-3,TRBV7-3,CASSLGVSAGRLWDTQYF,TGTGCCAGCAGCTTAGGAGTTTCAGCGGGGAGGCTGTGGGATACGCAGTATTTT
NA,TRBD1,TRBJ2-5,TRBV9,CASSTRQGQTQYF,TGTGCCAGCAGCACAAGACAGGGCCAGACCCAGTACTTC
few,TRBD1,TRBJ1-2,TRBV28,CASSPDRPGGYTF,TGTGCCAGCAGTCCGGACAGGCCGGGCGGCTACACCTTC
NA,NA,TRBJ2-6,TRBV7-8,CASSSRVNSGANVLTF,TGTGCCAGCAGCTCGAGGGTAAACTCTGGGGCCAACGTCCTGACTTTC
few,NA,TRBJ2-2,TRBV18,CASRSGRRLTGELFF,TGTGCCAGCCGCTCGGGACGGCGCCTCACCGGGGAGCTGTTTTTT
NA,NA,TRBJ2-5,TRBV29-1,CSVEGRARETQYF,TGCAGCGTTGAAGGTCGAGCACGAGAGACCCAGTACTTC
few,NA,TRBJ1-4,TRBV25-1,CATRRGAGEKLFF,TGTGCCACCCGACGGGGGGCGGGTGAAAAACTGTTTTTT
few,NA,TRBJ2-5,TRBV6-5,CASSYSPWEETQYF,TGTGCCAGCAGTTACTCCCCCTGGGAAGAGACCCAGTACTTC
few,TRBD1,TRBJ1-5,TRBV6-5,CASNPRGLGQPQHF,TGTGCCAGCAACCCAAGGGGGCTGGGGCAGCCCCAGCATTTT
few,TRBD2,TRBJ2-3,TRBV27,CASSLSVRGSGVDDTQYF,TGTGCCAGCAGTTTATCAGTGAGGGGTAGCGGGGTCGACGATACGCAGTATTTT
many,TRBD1,TRBJ2-1,TRBV14,CASSQDRQGSEQFF,TGTGCCAGCAGCCAAGATCGACAGGGGAGTGAGCAGTTCTTC
many,NA,TRBJ2-5,TRBV28,CASSLVETQYF,TGTGCCAGCAGTTTAGTGGAGACCCAGTACTTC
NA,NA,TRBJ2-3,TRBV5-1,CASSKKGSLGGDTQYF,TGCGCCAGCAGCAAGAAGGGCAGCCTAGGGGGAGATACGCAGTATTTT
few,NA,TRBJ1-1,TRBV7-3,CASRVGTNTEAFF,TGTGCCAGCAGAGTAGGGACGAACACTGAAGCTTTCTTT